This T cell receptor beta chain was obtained from a study of blood T cell repertoires in COVID-19. Overall study: COVID-19 samples collected from the United States, Italy and Spain covered acute and convalescent phases. Sources were T cells, B-cell-depleted T cells, or PBMCs; the material itself was cDNA or gDNA.

The germline gives CDR1 SGHRS, CDR2 YFSETQ. There are 14 residues in the CDR3. V shed 7 bases and J shed 3 bases, with 16 bases lying between them. In the original processing: Nucleated cell counts were estimated from reference gene primer amplification. Profiling relied on immunoSEQ multiplex PCR, and the TCRdb table lists in-frame clones only, not all of them. The DNA gave D and trimming, while V, J and clone size come from that table. The sample comprises about 53,000 clones, roughly 82% of which are singletons, and less than 3% rests with the top ten. This sequence joins TRBV5-1 and TRBJ1-2; D unclear. The clonotype comes from a woman in her sixties with acute or convalescent COVID-19. The sample was peripheral blood. CDR3 in DNA: TGCGCCAGCGCTGAGGTATCCGGGGACTATGGCTACACCTTC. Residues: CASAEVSGDYGYTF.